This TCR beta chain is drawn from a study of shared clonotypes between healthy human individuals. The assay was immunoSEQ multiplex PCR, and TCRdb's table has in-frame clones only and misses some. The table lists roughly 1.4 million clones, 98% of them singletons. A remark on this clone: The identical CDR3 is also encoded by other nucleotide sequences in the sample.

V lost 1 base and J lost 2, with 3 bases in between. CDR3 length: 13 amino acids. CDR1 is LNHNV and CDR2 is YYDKDF in the germline V gene (reference sequence). Input material: naive CD4+ T cells sorted from blood. Subset in this sample: CD45RA+ positively selected. The rearrangement links TRBV15 to TRBJ2-1; no firm D call. The source of this sequence is a man aged 30 to 45 in good health. The CDR3 protein is CATSRGTYNEQFF. For the CDR3, the DNA is TGTGCCACCAGCAGAGGTACCTACAATGAGCAGTTCTTC.